This entry describes one TCR beta chain. Participants came from about 24 US areas, aged roughly 18 to 90 years. Clinical histories supplied by participants themselves formed the basis of cohort assignment. This CDR3 has 14 amino acids. Per the germline V gene, CDR1 is MRHNA and CDR2 is SNTAGT. Trimming at V came to 5 bases and at J to 6 bases, leaving 6 bases not matched to a gene. This entry comes from a study of blood T cell repertoires in COVID-19. In the study's own analysis: For nucleated cells, counts were estimated from reference gene primer amplification. TCRdb keeps only in-frame clones here, not all; method: immunoSEQ multiplex PCR. The DNA gave D and trimming, while V, J and clone size come from that table. The sample lists some 200,000 clones, roughly 90% occurring once.

The sequencing sample was made of PBMCs or T cells enriched from blood (not recorded which). The chain combines TRBV6-4 with TRBJ1-2; the match to TRBD1 covers 10 bases. The sequence was obtained from a woman in her 30s who had recovered from COVID-19. The CDR3 is CASSPTGGYNGYTF. The CDR3 DNA reads as TGTGCCAGCAGTCCGACAGGGGGCTACAATGGCTACACCTTC.